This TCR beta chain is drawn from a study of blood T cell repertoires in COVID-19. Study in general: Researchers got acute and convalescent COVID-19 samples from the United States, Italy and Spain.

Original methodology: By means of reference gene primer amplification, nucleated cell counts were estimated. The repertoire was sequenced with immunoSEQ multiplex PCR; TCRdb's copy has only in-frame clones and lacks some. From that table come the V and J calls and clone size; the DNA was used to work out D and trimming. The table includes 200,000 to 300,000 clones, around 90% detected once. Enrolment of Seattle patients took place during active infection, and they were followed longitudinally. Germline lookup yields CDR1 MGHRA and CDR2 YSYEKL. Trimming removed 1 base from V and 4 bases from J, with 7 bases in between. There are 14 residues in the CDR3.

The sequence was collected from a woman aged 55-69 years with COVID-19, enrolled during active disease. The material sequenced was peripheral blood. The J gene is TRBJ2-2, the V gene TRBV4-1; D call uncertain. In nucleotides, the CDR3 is TGCGCCAGCAGCCAAGGTTGGGCCACCGGGGAGCTGTTTTTT. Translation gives CASSQGWATGELFF.